Following are 22 T cell receptor beta chains from one sample sequenced in a study of T cells in Graves' hyperthyroidism and ophthalmopathy. Amplification of TCR beta CDR3 regions was performed using RNA transcripts as template. Initially, a first-round RT-PCR of the TCR CDR3 employed the HTBI primer set. Each CDR3 protein gets one entry after TCRdb re-called the multiplex PCR reads with MiXCR. Here the sample spans 300,000 to 450,000 distinct CDR3 sequences, about 14% being singletons. Sequences were obtained from blood. These receptors all come from a man aged 30 to 45 with Graves' hyperthyroidism that later progressed to Graves' ophthalmopathy.

This clonotype was detected only a few times. The chain links TRBV9 to TRBJ1-2, with TRBD1 matching 7 bases. With 5 bases clipped from V and 2 bases from J, the junction kept 9 bases outside the gene matches. The CDR3 length is 15 residues. Germline V gene data show CDR1 as SGDLS and CDR2 as YYNGEE. CDR3 nucleotides: TGTGCCAGCAGTACAGGGGCGTTAAGAAACTATGGCTACACCTTC. It codes for CASSTGALRNYGYTF.

This clonotype was detected only a few times. This sequence joins TRBV5-4 and TRBJ2-5, with D possibly TRBD2 on 6 matching bases. Looked up from germline, CDR1 is SGHNT and CDR2 is YYREEE (reference sequence). V lost 1 base and J 4 bases, leaving 11 bases between the germline ends. The CDR3 extends over 14 amino acids. CDR3 protein: CASSLPGTGETQYF. The DNA of the CDR3 is TGTGCCAGCAGCTTGCCCGGGACTGGAGAGACCCAGTACTTC.

This clonotype was counted a few times. The chain has TRBV7-9 and TRBJ2-1, with 8 bases aligning to TRBD1. This CDR3 has 16 amino acids. Unmatched junction bases numbered 9, after V lost 3 bases and J lost 5 bases. Germline V gene lookup returns CDR1 SEHNR and CDR2 FQNEAQ (reference sequence). CDR3 DNA: TGTGCCAGCAGCTTCTTAAACGACAGGGGAAACAATGAGCAGTTCTTC. Translated, it gives CASSFLNDRGNNEQFF.

The rearrangement joins TRBV12-3 or TRBV12-4 to TRBJ1-3; D is possibly TRBD1 (6 bases). The CDR3 has 18 amino acids. V was trimmed by 0 bases and J by 0 bases, leaving 15 bases between them. Here the CDR3 DNA reads TGTGCCAGCAGTTTAGCTGGGACAAGGGTGAGCTCTGGAAACACCATATATTTT. Its protein is CASSLAGTRVSSGNTIYF.

This clonotype was seen ten or more times. The genes are TRBV20-1 and TRBJ2-5; 11 positions agree with TRBD2. CDR1 is DFQATT and CDR2 is SNEGSKA in the germline V gene (reference sequence). The CDR3 contains 14 residues. Trimming at V came to 6 bases and at J to 2 bases, leaving 5 bases not matched to a gene. The CDR3 DNA is TGCAGTGCGCCCGGGACTAGCGGACAAGAGACCCAGTACTTC. Translated, it gives CSAPGTSGQETQYF.

This clonotype was recorded at least ten times. The chain recombines TRBV7-2 with TRBJ1-2; D is ambiguous. Trimming shortened V by 0 bases and J by 8 bases, and 4 bases separated the two germline ends. This CDR3 has 11 amino acids. Germline values: CDR1 SGHTA, CDR2 FQGNSA. The CDR3 reads CASSLAYGYTF. The CDR3 nucleotides read TGTGCCAGCAGCTTAGCGTACGGCTACACCTTC.

This clonotype showed up just a few times. The chain recombines TRBV6-6 with TRBJ2-7; 11 nucleotides match TRBD1. This CDR3 spans 15 amino acids. Germline CDR1 and CDR2: MNHNY and SVGAGI (reference sequence). J lost 6 bases, V lost 0 bases, and 4 bases had no gene match. The CDR3 DNA is TGTGCCAGCAGTTACTCGGGACAGGGGGGCGTCGAGCAGTACTTC. It yields the protein CASSYSGQGGVEQYF.

The V and J genes are TRBV29-1 and TRBJ2-5; D remains unclear. There are 13 residues in the CDR3. Germline V CDR1 and CDR2: SQVTM, ANQGSEA. V was trimmed by 3 bases and J by 0 bases, leaving 8 bases between them. CDR3 DNA: TGCAGCGTTGAGACGATTTACCAAGAGACCCAGTACTTC. Translation: CSVETIYQETQYF.

This clonotype was counted ten times or more. V gene TRBV5-1 combines with J gene TRBJ2-1; D perhaps matches TRBD1 (5 bases). This CDR3 is built from 14 residues. CDR1 is SGHRS and CDR2 is YFSETQ in the germline V gene. The ends were cut back, 2 bases at V and 9 bases at J, with 15 bases in the middle. CDR3 residues: CASSLARALSEQFF. The CDR3 nucleotides are TGCGCCAGCAGCTTAGCCAGGGCTCTTAGTGAGCAGTTCTTC.

There are many counts of this clonotype. The gene calls are TRBV28 and TRBJ1-2; tentatively, D is TRBD1 (6 bases). The CDR3 runs 15 residues. With 3 bases removed from V and 4 bases from J, the gap between germline ends came to 15 bases. Germline values: CDR1 MDHEN, CDR2 SYDVKM. Here the CDR3 reads CASSLGVGQSYGYTF. CDR3 bases: TGTGCCAGCAGTTTGGGGGTCGGACAGTCCTATGGCTACACCTTC.

This clonotype was found many times. The genes are TRBV11-3 and TRBJ2-3; D is ambiguous. CDR1 SGHNT and CDR2 YENEEA come from the germline V gene. V gave up 2 bases and J gave up 1 base, with 7 bases separating them. CDR3 length: 14 amino acids. The CDR3 DNA reads TGTGCCAGCAGCTTAAGGCTACGCACAGATACGCAGTATTTT. The encoded protein is CASSLRLRTDTQYF.

There are a few counts of this clonotype. This rearrangement joins TRBV2 to TRBJ1-2, with D unresolved. The CDR3 is made up of 13 amino acids. Trimming pared 10 bases from V and 7 bases from J, leaving 19 bases between. CDR1 and CDR2 from the germline V gene are SNHLY and FYNNEI. The CDR3 sequence: CATSRTAKSGYTF. The CDR3 DNA sequence: TGTGCCACCTCGAGGACGGCCAAGAGTGGCTACACCTTC.

This clonotype was recorded at least ten times. The V call is TRBV7-8, the J call TRBJ1-4, with 11 bases lining up with TRBD1. This CDR3 comprises 19 residues. Germline V gene lookup returns CDR1 SGHVS and CDR2 FQNEAQ. With V trimmed by 3 bases and J by 6 bases, 15 bases remained unmatched. The chain's CDR3 is CASSFFPGTGGSGDEKLFF. The CDR3 nucleotides read TGTGCCAGCAGCTTCTTCCCCGGGACAGGGGGTTCGGGAGATGAAAAACTGTTTTTT.

A note on this clonotype: A read error may explain this, as a much larger clone is one base away. The V and J genes are TRBV15 and TRBJ1-1; D may be TRBD1 (6 bases). CDR1 LNHNV and CDR2 YYDKDF come from the germline V gene (reference sequence). Trimming removed 0 bases from V and 3 bases from J, with 17 bases in between. This CDR3 has 17 amino acids. This chain's CDR3 is CATSRESTRGQDTEAFF. The CDR3 coding sequence is TGTGCCACCAGCAGAGAGTCCACCAGGGGCCAGGACACTGAAGCTTTCTTT. The full variable domain, in which reference TRBV15 and TRBJ1-1 provide the parts outside the CDR3, is DAMVIQNPRYQVTQFGKPVTLSCSQTLNHNVMYWYQQKSSQAPKLLFHYYDKDFNNEADTPDNFQSRRPNTSFCFLDIRSPGLGDTAMYLCATSRESTRGQDTEAFFGQGTRLTVV.

This chain joins TRBV6-5 and TRBJ2-2, with a weak D call TRBD1 (5 bases). CDR1 and CDR2 (germline): MNHEY, SVGAGI. This CDR3 is built from 15 residues. The V end lost 4 bases, the J end lost 7 bases, and 16 bases lay between the germline ends. The CDR3 region is CASSSGTGWSGELFF. The CDR3 DNA sequence: TGTGCCAGCAGTTCGGGTACAGGATGGAGCGGGGAGCTGTTTTTT.

This chain joins TRBV29-1 and TRBJ2-7; no clear D gene. Between the trimmed V and J ends, which lost 1 base and 2 bases, there was a span of 9 bases. Germline V gene data show CDR1 as SQVTM and CDR2 as ANQGSEA. This CDR3 is 13 amino acids long. In DNA, the CDR3 is TGCAGCGTTGAAGTGGGGTCAACCTACGAGCAGTACTTC. Its protein product is CSVEVGSTYEQYF.

This clonotype was detected only a few times. The chain carries TRBV5-5 and TRBJ1-3; D is undetermined. Germline V lookup: CDR1 SGHKS, CDR2 YYEKEE (reference sequence). Deletions cut 4 bases from V and 0 bases from J, with 20 bases between. The CDR3 spans 18 residues. CDR3 in DNA: TGTGCCAGCAGCCCCGAAGGAGCGGACCTGAGCTCTGGAAACACCATATATTTT. As protein: CASSPEGADLSSGNTIYF. Full variable domain (outside the CDR3, taken from reference TRBV5-5 and TRBJ1-3): DAGVTQSPTHLIKTRGQQVTLRCSPISGHKSVSWYQQVLGQGPQFIFQYYEKEERGRGNFPDRFSARQFPNYSSELNVNALLLGDSALYLCASSPEGADLSSGNTIYFGEGSWLTVV.

This clonotype has ten or more counts. The rearrangement joins TRBV5-1 to TRBJ1-1; tentatively, D is TRBD1 (5 bases). This CDR3 contains 16 residues. V was trimmed by 4 bases and J by 0 bases, leaving 16 bases between them. The germline V gene encodes CDR1 SGHRS and CDR2 YFSETQ. The CDR3 loop is CASSPRYGAMNTEAFF. Written as DNA, the CDR3 is TGCGCCAGCAGCCCACGTTATGGGGCCATGAACACTGAAGCTTTCTTT.

V is TRBV30 and J is TRBJ2-1; 8 bases line up with TRBD2. Unmatched junction bases numbered 10, after V lost 4 bases and J lost 5 bases. The CDR3 is made up of 15 amino acids. The germline CDR1 and CDR2 sequences are GTSNPN and SVGIG (reference sequence). CDR3 amino acids: CAWTHGLARNNEQFF. The CDR3 bases are TGTGCCTGGACCCATGGACTAGCCCGCAACAATGAGCAGTTCTTC.

The chain has TRBV4-1 and TRBJ2-5; TRBD1 matches 8 bases. Germline V gene sequence: CDR1 MGHRA, CDR2 YSYEKL. After removal of 5 bases from V and 5 bases from J, the junction contained 10 bases not matched to a gene. There are 15 residues in the CDR3. CDR3 sequence (DNA): TGCGCCAGCAGCAACCAGGACAGGGATGGGGAGACCCAGTACTTC. Translating it yields CASSNQDRDGETQYF.

This clonotype was recorded at least ten times. The chain recombines TRBV20-1 with TRBJ2-4; D might be TRBD1 (6 bases). V lost 7 bases to trimming and J lost 8 bases, with 12 bases between them. Germline lookup yields CDR1 DFQATT and CDR2 SNEGSKA (reference sequence). The CDR3 runs to 11 residues. The CDR3 DNA reads as TGCAGTGGAACAAGGACAGACATTCAGTACTTC. This translates into CSGTRTDIQYF.

This clonotype turned up a few times. The chain is built from TRBV12-3 or TRBV12-4 and TRBJ2-7; 8 positions match TRBD1. This CDR3 has 15 amino acids. J was trimmed by 1 base and V by 4 bases; bases with no gene match: 6. The CDR3, as DNA: TGTGCCAGCAGTTACTCAGGGGGCGATTCCTACGAGCAGTACTTC. Translating gives CASSYSGGDSYEQYF.